The 8 T cell receptor beta chains listed next were all sequenced from one sample in a study of T cells in localized non-small cell lung cancer. Libraries were prepared by immunoSEQ multiplex PCR; TCRdb keeps only in-frame clonotypes and omits some of them. Of 980 or so clones detected, under 25% appear once; the ten largest clones hold over 9%. Sample: lung tumor tissue, taken before any cancer treatment. These receptors were obtained from a man aged 40 to 70 with stage II squamous cell lung carcinoma.

In its sample, this clone was seen a few times. The chain combines TRBV7-6 with TRBJ2-6, with D perhaps TRBD2 (6 bases). V lost 5 bases and J lost 0, with 17 bases in between. Germline values: CDR1 SGHVS, CDR2 FNYEAQ. This CDR3 is built from 18 residues. The CDR3 coding sequence is TGTGCCAGCAGCCCACCCGGGGACTCTCACTCTGGGGCCAACGTCCTGACTTTC. It codes for CASSPPGDSHSGANVLTF.

V is TRBV18 and J is TRBJ2-7; 8 bases are shared with TRBD1. With 2 bases clipped from V and 7 bases from J, the junction kept 13 bases outside the gene matches. Germline CDR1 and CDR2: KGHSH and LQKENI. CDR3 size: 16 residues. CDR3 DNA sequence: TGTGCCAGCTCACCATCTCCGGGACAGGCTCCCCCAGAGCAGTACTTC. Its protein product is CASSPSPGQAPPEQYF.

CDR3 amino acids: CASSLTGASYEQYF. In DNA, the CDR3 is TGTGCCAGCAGCTTAACAGGGGCATCCTACGAGCAGTACTTC. This sequence joins TRBV11-3 and TRBJ2-7, with 7 bases aligning to TRBD1. The CDR3 is 14 residues long. CDR1 SGHNT and CDR2 YENEEA come from the germline V gene. Trimming took 2 bases from V and 1 from J; bases not matched to a gene: 2.

This clone is deemed large. The chain uses TRBV6-8 and TRBJ2-7; D unresolved. CDR3 length equals 14 residues. Trimming removed 4 bases at V and 1 base at J, with 11 bases between. Germline V CDR1 and CDR2: MNHGY, SAAAGT. The CDR3 region has the DNA TGTGCCAGCAGTTTGTACTTATCTTCCTACGAGCAGTACTTC. As protein: CASSLYLSSYEQYF.

This clone was counted between two and nine times. The V and J genes are TRBV19 and TRBJ1-2, with D uncertain. V lost 3 bases to trimming and J lost 2 bases, with 19 bases between them. Germline lookup yields CDR1 LNHDA and CDR2 SQIVND (reference sequence). The CDR3 covers 17 residues. In DNA, the CDR3 is TGTGCCAGTAGTATTGGTAGTGGACGTTCCCGAAACTATGGCTACACCTTC. Amino acids: CASSIGSGRSRNYGYTF.

In this sample, this clone is large. The chain is built from TRBV9 and TRBJ2-7, with a possible D match to TRBD1 (6 bases). Per germline, CDR1 SGDLS and CDR2 YYNGEE. V shed 5 bases and J shed 1 base, with 13 bases lying between them. The CDR3 totals 14 residues. The CDR3 is CASRGDTLSYEQYF. The CDR3 DNA is TGTGCCAGCAGGGGGGACACGTTATCCTACGAGCAGTACTTC.

The sample holds a few counts of this clone. The chain has TRBV28 and TRBJ1-1; D remains ambiguous. Per germline, CDR1 MDHEN and CDR2 SYDVKM. V was trimmed by 2 bases and J by 4 bases, leaving 14 bases between them. This CDR3 contains 15 residues. In DNA, the CDR3 is TGTGCCAGCAGTTTAATCGGAGGTGGGCGCACTGAAGCTTTCTTT. Translation: CASSLIGGGRTEAFF.

This clone is termed large. V is TRBV6-8 and J is TRBJ1-1; D is perhaps TRBD1 (6 bases). The CDR3 covers 12 residues. Germline assignment: CDR1 MNHGY and CDR2 SAAAGT. Trimming left V 7 bases short and J 6 bases short, with 12 bases between. The CDR3 protein is CASNLGGPEAFF. In DNA form, the CDR3 reads TGTGCCAGCAACCTAGGGGGACCTGAAGCTTTCTTT.